This T cell receptor (beta chain) was identified in a study of naive and memory T cell subsets. Notes on the study in general: The RNA method is potentially sensitive to activation and differentiation changes.

This CDR3 is built from 17 residues. Amplification of ligated cDNA took four PCR rounds with SP2 and nested alpha and beta constant primers. Blood and skin TCR RNA was reverse transcribed with alpha and beta constant primers. TCRdb re-called the 5' RACE reads through MiXCR, storing one row per CDR3 protein. This sample has roughly 56,000 distinct CDR3 sequences, with about 7.2% found just once. A word on this clonotype: No antigen is known for it. The junction and the germline gene differ at one end; a read error may be behind it.

The library had UMIs added by 3' ligation of an oligonucleotide to TCR cDNA. Whole-blood samples were 2 to 3 ml of peripheral blood from healthy adult volunteers. Input was about 1 to 1,100 ng of DNase-treated total RNA without cell sorting. The chain joins TRBV12-3 or TRBV12-4 to TRBJ2-2; 8 bases are shared with TRBD2. This TCR was sampled from a male donor in good health. The CDR3: CGSSHTSGGENTGELFF. The CDR3 region has the DNA TGTGGCAGCAGCCATACCTCGGGGGGGGAGAACACCGGGGAGCTGTTTTTT.